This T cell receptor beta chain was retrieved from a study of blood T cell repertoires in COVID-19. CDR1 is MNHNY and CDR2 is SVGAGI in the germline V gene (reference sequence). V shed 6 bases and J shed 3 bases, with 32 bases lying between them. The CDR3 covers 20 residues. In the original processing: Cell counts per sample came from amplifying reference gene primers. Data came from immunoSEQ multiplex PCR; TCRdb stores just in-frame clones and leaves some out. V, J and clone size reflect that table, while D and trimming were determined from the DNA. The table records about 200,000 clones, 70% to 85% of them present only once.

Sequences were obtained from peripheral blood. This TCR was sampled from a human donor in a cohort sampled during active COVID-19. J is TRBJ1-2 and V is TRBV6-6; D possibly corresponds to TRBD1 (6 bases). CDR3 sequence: CASSLRGLSGWFGFYYGYTF. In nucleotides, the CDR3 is TGTGCCAGCAGCCTAAGGGGGTTGTCTGGTTGGTTTGGTTTTTACTATGGCTACACCTTC.